This TCR beta chain was captured by sequencing in a study of cytomegalovirus exposure and HLA in healthy donors. Overall study findings and caveats: DRB1 had the most TCR associations and HLA-C the fewest, a later analysis found, with rates varying by HLA locus. V- and J-gene trimming in TCR beta was tied to a missense DCLRE1C variant by an analysis performed later. Investigators reported 150 to 200 TCR beta chains as tied to cytomegalovirus.

With 60 Vbeta and 13 Jbeta primers, the PCR was carried out. TCRdb's table, derived via immunoSEQ multiplex PCR, lists solely in-frame clones and lacks some. The table records 130,000 or so clones, around 77% of them present only once. The CDR3 is made up of 20 amino acids. With 5 bases clipped from V and 1 base from J, the junction kept 14 bases outside the gene matches. Germline V CDR1 and CDR2: SNHLY, FYNNEI. Of note for this clone: Its cognate antigen is unknown.

The sequencing sample was made of PBMCs. This chain joins TRBV2 and TRBJ2-5, with 15 bases identical to TRBD2. The receptor was isolated from a male donor in good health and CMV-seropositive. The CDR3 DNA follows: TGTGCCAGCAGTCTAGCGTCGGGCAGGGGACTAGCGGGAGGCCAAGAGACCCAGTACTTC. Residues: CASSLASGRGLAGGQETQYF.